Presented here are 6 T cell receptor beta chains from one specimen sequenced in a study of cytomegalovirus exposure and HLA in healthy donors. The PCR used 60 Vbeta and 13 Jbeta primers. Sequencing used immunoSEQ multiplex PCR; TCRdb keeps in-frame clones, though not all of them. The sample totals approximately 200,000 clones; its top ten clones hold roughly 0.74%. Material for sequencing was PBMCs. These receptors all come from a boy younger than 18 in good health and CMV-seronegative.

The chain is built from TRBV19 and TRBJ1-1, with D uncertain. CDR3 length: 19 amino acids. V was trimmed by 7 bases and J by 5 bases, leaving 32 bases between them. Germline V gene lookup returns CDR1 LNHDA and CDR2 SQIVND (reference sequence). The CDR3 sequence is CASIPSPRGGGIGRTEAFF. DNA for the CDR3: TGTGCCAGTATCCCCTCCCCCAGAGGTGGAGGGATAGGAAGAACTGAAGCTTTCTTT.

V gene TRBV6-4 combines with J gene TRBJ2-3; 8 bases are shared with TRBD2. CDR1 and CDR2 from the germline V gene are MRHNA and SNTAGT. J was trimmed by 4 bases and V by 0 bases; bases with no gene match: 6. This CDR3 has 16 residues. As DNA, the CDR3 is TGTGCCAGCAGTGACTCGAGTCGGGGGGGCCCAGATACGCAGTATTTT. Encoded protein: CASSDSSRGGPDTQYF.

This chain joins TRBV7-6 and TRBJ2-1, with D possibly TRBD2 on 5 matching bases. This CDR3 has 17 amino acids. Germline CDR1 is SGHVS and CDR2 is FNYEAQ. V lost 5 bases, J lost 7 bases, and 24 bases lay in between. This CDR3 reads CASSLSTPGYGVNEQFF. CDR3 DNA: TGTGCCAGCAGCCTATCAACGCCGGGGTACGGCGTAAATGAGCAGTTCTTC.

The V gene is TRBV5-1, the J gene TRBJ1-6, with TRBD1 as a possible D gene (5 bases). The CDR3 is made up of 15 amino acids. Germline V gene data show CDR1 as SGHRS and CDR2 as YFSETQ. With 0 bases removed from V and 5 bases from J, the gap between germline ends came to 9 bases. Here the CDR3 reads CASSLGQTNNSPLHF. The CDR3 DNA reads TGCGCCAGCAGCTTGGGACAGACCAATAATTCACCCCTCCACTTT.

The rearrangement uses TRBV27 and TRBJ1-1; D may be TRBD1 (5 bases). The V gene's germline CDR1 is MNHEY and CDR2 SMNVEV (reference sequence). Deletions cut 3 bases from V and 5 bases from J, with 13 bases between. The CDR3 length is 14 residues. CDR3 sequence (DNA): TGTGCCAGCAGTTTCAGCGGACGGGGGACTGAAGCTTTCTTT. Amino acids: CASSFSGRGTEAFF.

This chain connects TRBV18 to TRBJ2-3; TRBD2 aligns across 8 bases. CDR1 and CDR2 from the germline V gene are KGHSH and LQKENI. This CDR3 comprises 14 residues. J was trimmed by 4 bases and V by 2 bases; bases with no gene match: 2. The CDR3 spells CASSPTSGSDTQYF. The CDR3 DNA reads as TGTGCCAGCTCACCAACTAGCGGATCAGATACGCAGTATTTT.